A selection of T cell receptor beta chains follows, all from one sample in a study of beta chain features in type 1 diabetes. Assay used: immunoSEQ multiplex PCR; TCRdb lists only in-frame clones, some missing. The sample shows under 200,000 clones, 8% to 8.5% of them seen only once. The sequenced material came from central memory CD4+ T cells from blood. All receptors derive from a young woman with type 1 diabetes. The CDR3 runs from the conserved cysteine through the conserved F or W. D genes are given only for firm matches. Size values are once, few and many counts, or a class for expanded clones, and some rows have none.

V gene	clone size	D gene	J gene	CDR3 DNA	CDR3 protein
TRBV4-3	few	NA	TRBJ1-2	TGCGCCAGCAGCCAAGATCCCCTGGCAGTCACTGGCTACACCTTC	CASSQDPLAVTGYTF
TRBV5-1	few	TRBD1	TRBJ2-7	TGCGCCAGCAGCGACGACAGGGGTAAGCAGTACTTC	CASSDDRGKQYF
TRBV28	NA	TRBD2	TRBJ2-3	TGTGCCAGCAGACGAACCGGGGGGGATACGCAGTATTTT	CASRRTGGDTQYF
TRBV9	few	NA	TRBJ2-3	TGTGCCAGCAGCGTAATGGGGGGGACAGGCTCCACAGATACGCAGTATTTT	CASSVMGGTGSTDTQYF
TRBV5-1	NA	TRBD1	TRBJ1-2	TGCGCCAGCAGCTCCCTGACAGGGACCTATGGCTACACCTTC	CASSSLTGTYGYTF
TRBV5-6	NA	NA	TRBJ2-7	TGTGCCAGCAGCAGCGCCAGCTCCTACGAGCAGTACTTC	CASSSASSYEQYF
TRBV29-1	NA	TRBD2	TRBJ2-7	TGCAGCGTTTATAGCGGGGGGACCTACGAGCAGTACTTC	CSVYSGGTYEQYF
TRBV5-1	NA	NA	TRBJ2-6	TGCGCCAGCAGCCTCAGACAATCTGGGGCCAACGTCCTGACTTTC	CASSLRQSGANVLTF
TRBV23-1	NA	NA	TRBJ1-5	TGCGCCAGCAGTCAACCCGGGTTCAGCAATCAGCCCCAGCATTTT	CASSQPGFSNQPQHF
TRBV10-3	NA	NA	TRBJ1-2	TGTGCCAGCGTCGCCGGTGAATACTATGGCTACACCTTC	CASVAGEYYGYTF
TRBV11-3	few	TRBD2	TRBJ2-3	TGTGCCAGCAGCTCCGGGACTAGCGGAACAGATACGCAGTATTTT	CASSSGTSGTDTQYF
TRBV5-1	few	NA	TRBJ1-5	TGCGCCAGCAGCTTAGGCGGTAATAATCAGCCCCAGCATTTT	CASSLGGNNQPQHF
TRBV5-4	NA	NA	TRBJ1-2	TGTGCCAGCAGCTCGGGGGGGACAACCTATGGCTACACCTTC	CASSSGGTTYGYTF
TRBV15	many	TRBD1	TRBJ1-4	TGTGCCACCAGTCTGAAGGACAGGCTTAATGAAAAACTGTTTTTT	CATSLKDRLNEKLFF
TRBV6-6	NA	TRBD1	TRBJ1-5	TGTGCCAGCAATCTACAGGGGGCTGGCAATCAGCCCCAGCATTTT	CASNLQGAGNQPQHF